The 25 T cell receptor beta chains below all came from one sample that was sequenced in a study of human T cells and chemical hapten exposure. From the RACE reads, TCRdb called clonotypes with MiXCR, one entry per CDR3 protein. The table shows about 84,000 distinct CDR3 sequences, with around 9.3% occurring only once. Time point defined: patch test 2, 6 weeks after DPC sensitization. This sample's treatment: therapeutic diphenylcyclopropenone sensitization with weekly scalp DPC. The input for sequencing was whole blood, taken in connection with sensitization to the hapten diphenylcyclopropenone (DPC). The receptors shown here come from a woman between 45 and 65 years old with alopecia areata. Some clones in this sample may be carry-over from other donors' samples.

The chain joins TRBV6-5 to TRBJ2-1; 8 nucleotides match TRBD1. V lost 5 bases and J lost 7; bases outside the gene matches: 7. The CDR3 is made up of 14 amino acids. Germline CDR1 and CDR2: MNHEY and SVGAGI. The CDR3 DNA is TGTGCCAGCAGTAAGGACAGGGTTTTGAATGAGCAGTTCTTC. Residues: CASSKDRVLNEQFF.

This clonotype appeared many times. The gene calls are TRBV6-6 and TRBJ1-5; TRBD1 matches at 9 bases. There are 14 residues in the CDR3. With 10 bases clipped from V and 1 base from J, the junction kept 5 bases outside the gene matches. The germline CDR1 and CDR2 sequences are MNHNY and SVGAGI (reference sequence). In DNA form, the CDR3 reads TGTGCCACCGCACAGGGGGCGAGCAATCAGCCCCAGCATTTT. Protein product: CATAQGASNQPQHF.

The gene calls are TRBV4-3 and TRBJ2-1; TRBD2 might be the D (5 bases). CDR1 LGHNA and CDR2 YSLEER come from the germline V gene. V lost 0 bases, J lost 8 bases, and 23 bases lay in between. This CDR3 spans 18 amino acids. DNA of the CDR3: TGCGCCAGCAGCCAAGAGGGATACGGCACTAGTAGCCCTCATGAGCAGTTCTTC. Amino acids: CASSQEGYGTSSPHEQFF.

This clonotype has only a few counts. The V and J genes are TRBV9 and TRBJ1-3; D remains unclear. The CDR3 extends over 15 amino acids. V lost 0 bases to trimming and J lost 1 base, with 8 bases between them. From germline, CDR1 is SGDLS and CDR2 YYNGEE. The CDR3 DNA reads as TGTGCCAGCAGCGTAGCTGGTCAGTCTGGAAACACCATATATTTT. This sequence encodes CASSVAGQSGNTIYF.

This clonotype was found many times. The rearrangement joins TRBV28 to TRBJ2-4; 10 positions agree with TRBD2. This CDR3 has 14 amino acids. CDR1 and CDR2 from the germline V gene are MDHEN and SYDVKM. V trimming: 6 bases; J trimming: 4 bases; junction bases outside the gene matches: 3. DNA for the CDR3: TGTGCCAGCAGGAAGACTAGCGGGAAAAACATTCAGTACTTC. Translating it yields CASRKTSGKNIQYF.

This clonotype was found many times. The rearrangement uses TRBV12-3 or TRBV12-4 and TRBJ2-1; weak D call: TRBD2 (5 bases). CDR3 length: 14 residues. The V gene lost 6 bases and the J gene lost 5 bases, with 14 bases spanning the gap. CDR3: CASSPVTIDNEQFF. CDR3 nucleotide sequence: TGTGCCAGCAGCCCCGTGACTATAGACAATGAGCAGTTCTTC.

The chain carries TRBV7-9 and TRBJ2-7; either TRBD1 or TRBD2 may supply D (5 bases each). CDR1 and CDR2 from the germline V gene are SEHNR and FQNEAQ (reference sequence). CDR3 length: 13 amino acids. V lost 5 bases, J lost 3 bases, and 11 bases lay in between. CDR3 sequence reads: CASSPGTGYEQYF. CDR3 DNA sequence: TGTGCCAGCAGCCCCGGGACCGGCTACGAGCAGTACTTC.

This clonotype was counted at least ten times. This chain's CDR3 is CASSLGGPSTNEKLFF. The DNA for the CDR3 is TGTGCCAGCAGTTTAGGAGGGCCCTCAACTAATGAAAAACTGTTTTTT. The rearrangement joins TRBV28 to TRBJ1-4, with D unresolved. Trimming took off 2 bases at V and 0 bases at J, with 10 bases between the two ends. CDR1 is MDHEN, CDR2 SYDVKM, per germline. The CDR3 extends over 16 amino acids.

This chain connects TRBV27 to TRBJ1-6; weak D call: TRBD1 (5 bases). Trimming removed 6 bases from V and 9 bases from J, with 12 bases in between. The CDR3 totals 13 residues. Germline V gives CDR1 MNHEY, CDR2 SMNVEV (reference sequence). Here the CDR3 reads CASSLGGGSPLHF. In nucleotides, the CDR3 is TGTGCCAGCAGCTTGGGGGGTGGTTCACCCCTCCACTTT.

This clonotype was observed at least ten times. CDR3 DNA: TGTGCCTGGAGTTCCGCGACAGCGGGAGTGGAGACCCAGTACTTC. It translates to CAWSSATAGVETQYF. V is TRBV30 and J is TRBJ2-5, with 8 bases fitting TRBD2. The CDR3 covers 15 residues. Germline CDR1 GTSNPN, CDR2 SVGIG (reference sequence). The junction had 10 bases not matched to a gene; V was cut back by 2 bases and J by 5 bases.

This clonotype occurred many times. This sequence joins TRBV7-6 and TRBJ1-1, with D possibly TRBD1 on 5 matching bases. Germline CDR1 is SGHVS and CDR2 is FNYEAQ. The ends were cut back, 1 base at V and 3 bases at J, with 18 bases in the middle. The CDR3 runs 17 residues. The CDR3 DNA is TGTGCCAGCAGCTTAGATGGAAAAACAGGAGGGGACACTGAAGCTTTCTTT. Translating it yields CASSLDGKTGGDTEAFF.

The rearrangement uses TRBV20-1 and TRBJ2-1; 14 nucleotides agree with TRBD2. The germline V gene encodes CDR1 DFQATT and CDR2 SNEGSKA (reference sequence). The trim removed 4 bases at V and 2 bases at J, leaving 4 bases unmatched. The CDR3 spans 16 residues. CDR3 DNA sequence: TGCAGTGCTAACCGACTAGCGGGAGGGACCTACAATGAGCAGTTCTTC. This codes for CSANRLAGGTYNEQFF.

This clonotype has only a few counts. The CDR3, as DNA: TGTGCCAGCAGGGGGTTTGATACGCAGTATTTT. This sequence encodes CASRGFDTQYF. This chain connects TRBV25-1 to TRBJ2-3; D unclear. V lost 6 bases and J lost 6, with 7 bases in between. Germline loops: CDR1 MGHDK, CDR2 SYGVNS. The CDR3 contains 11 residues.

Points on this clonotype: A much more abundant neighbour one base away suggests this may be a read error. The chain couples TRBV5-1 to TRBJ2-1; D unresolved. Trimming removed 0 bases at V and 4 bases at J, with 14 bases between. CDR3 size: 16 residues. CDR1 and CDR2 from the germline V gene are SGHRS and YFSETQ. The CDR3 sequence: CASSLEARAFYNEQFF. The CDR3 bases are TGCGCCAGCAGCTTGGAGGCGAGAGCATTTTACAATGAGCAGTTCTTC.

The table lists this clonotype with many counts. This chain joins TRBV27 and TRBJ2-3; 10 positions match TRBD2. The CDR3 spans 15 residues. Trimming removed 0 bases from V and 8 bases from J; junction bases left unmatched: 5. From germline, CDR1 is MNHEY and CDR2 SMNVEV (reference sequence). The CDR3 loop reads CASSLSLAGAATQYF. The DNA for the CDR3 is TGTGCCAGCAGTTTATCCCTAGCGGGAGCTGCTACGCAGTATTTT.

The chain is built from TRBV5-1 and TRBJ2-2; TRBD1 matches at 11 bases. The ends lost 4 bases at V and 6 bases at J; junction bases unmatched: 8. The CDR3 covers 16 residues. Per the germline V gene, CDR1 is SGHRS and CDR2 is YFSETQ. The CDR3 region has the DNA TGCGCCAGCAGCATAGGGACAGGGGGTCCTGCCGGGGAGCTGTTTTTT. It specifies CASSIGTGGPAGELFF.

This clonotype was detected ten times or more. This chain links TRBV5-1 with TRBJ1-2; TRBD1 might be the D (5 bases). The germline CDR1 and CDR2 sequences are SGHRS and YFSETQ. This CDR3 region has 14 residues. The V end was cut by 0 bases, the J end by 4 bases, with 10 bases between. The CDR3, as DNA: TGCGCCAGCAGCTTGGATCGGGGCTTCTATGGCTACACCTTC. Amino acids: CASSLDRGFYGYTF.

This clonotype was observed a few times. The chain is built from TRBV7-9 and TRBJ1-1, with D hard to call. The germline V gene encodes CDR1 SEHNR and CDR2 FQNEAQ (reference sequence). V was pared by 5 bases and J by 0 bases, with 10 bases between. This CDR3 spans 14 amino acids. DNA of the CDR3: TGTGCCAGCAGCCCCACCCTGGTGAACACTGAAGCTTTCTTT. Protein sequence: CASSPTLVNTEAFF.

This clonotype was seen a handful of times. The chain uses TRBV20-1 and TRBJ2-3; D is perhaps TRBD2 (6 bases). This CDR3 spans 12 amino acids. V was pared by 6 bases and J by 3 bases, with 10 bases between. Germline V gene sequence: CDR1 DFQATT, CDR2 SNEGSKA (reference sequence). The chain's CDR3 is CSARGRTDTQYF. CDR3 in DNA: TGCAGTGCCCGGGGGAGGACAGATACGCAGTATTTT.

This clonotype was detected ten times or more. This chain uses TRBV19 with TRBJ1-2; perhaps TRBD1 as D (6 bases). Germline V CDR1 and CDR2: LNHDA, SQIVND (reference sequence). Deletions cut 6 bases from V and 4 bases from J, with 12 bases between. This CDR3 comprises 13 residues. CDR3 nucleotide sequence: TGTGCCAGTAGCCACAGGGTCGCCTATGGCTACACCTTC. Protein product: CASSHRVAYGYTF.

This rearrangement joins TRBV3-1 to TRBJ2-7; a possible D gene is TRBD1 (6 bases). Trimming shortened V by 3 bases and J by 1 base, and 16 bases separated the two germline ends. Germline-derived CDR1 and CDR2 are LGHDT and YNNKEL (reference sequence). The CDR3 is 16 residues long. CDR3: CASSQPITGFSYEQYF. The CDR3 region has the DNA TGTGCCAGCAGCCAGCCTATCACAGGGTTTTCCTACGAGCAGTACTTC.

V gene TRBV7-2 combines with J gene TRBJ2-5; D remains unclear. Germline V CDR1 and CDR2: SGHTA, FQGNSA. Trimming stripped 3 bases from V and 6 bases from J, with 8 bases between. The CDR3 runs 12 residues. Written as DNA, the CDR3 is TGTGCCAGCAGCTTTCCATCACAGACCCAGTACTTC. Translated, it gives CASSFPSQTQYF.

There are a few counts of this clonotype. V is TRBV6-2 or TRBV6-3 and J is TRBJ1-5, with D unclear. Germline CDR1 MNHEY, CDR2 SVGEGT. Trimming shortened V by 6 bases and J by 6 bases, and 9 bases separated the two germline ends. The CDR3 runs to 12 residues. The CDR3 DNA reads as TGTGCCAGCAGCTCCAGCGTTCAGCCCCAGCATTTT. This translates into CASSSSVQPQHF.

The chain uses TRBV5-1 and TRBJ2-3; TRBD2 agrees at 10 bases. The trim removed 3 bases at V and 4 bases at J, leaving 2 bases unmatched. Germline CDR1 is SGHRS and CDR2 is YFSETQ. This CDR3 region has 14 residues. As DNA, the CDR3 is TGCGCCAGCAGCTCCGGACTAGCGGCAGATACGCAGTATTTT. Encoded protein: CASSSGLAADTQYF.

The chain joins TRBV28 to TRBJ2-3; the match to TRBD2 covers 14 bases. In germline, CDR1 is MDHEN, CDR2 SYDVKM. The length of the CDR3 is 18 residues. V trimming: 3 bases; J trimming: 9 bases; junction bases outside the gene matches: 14. The CDR3 protein is CASSFPRRLAGGPLTQYF. CDR3 nucleotides: TGTGCCAGCAGTTTCCCCCGCCGACTAGCGGGAGGGCCCCTAACGCAGTATTTT.